This TCR beta chain came from a study of CD8+ T cells in alopecia areata (dated by TCRdb to 2016 to 2019). Study-level background: The study used high-throughput TCRbeta sequencing to examine T cell clonal expansion in alopecia areata, in both the C3H/HeJ mouse model and human patients. Scalp tissue and sorted CD4+ and CD8+ peripheral blood T cells from patchy and totalis/universalis alopecia areata patients and from healthy controls were covered by human TCRbeta sequencing. immunoSEQ multiplex PCR using 35 Vbeta forward primers and 13 Jbeta reverse primers was used to amplify TCRbeta CDR3 regions. Scalp clonality was compared across normal scalp (n=4), patchy alopecia areata scalp (n=8), and alopecia totalis/universalis scalp (n=8). RNA came from the PAXgene miRNA kit for fixed scalp, the miRNeasy kit for PBMCs, and the RNeasy kit for mouse skin. Findings and caveats that apply to the study as a whole: Compared with normal scalp, lesional scalp, particularly in alopecia totalis/universalis, had higher clonality and more expanded CD8+ clones, which suggests antigenic drive. Unlike mouse skin, which is dominated by gammadelta T cells, normal human skin has resident alphabeta T cells that are also sequenced, and this complicates analysis of the scalp TCR repertoire. Shared TCR sequences between patients were less evident than in mice, which may be partly attributable to HLA diversity in the patient population.

This clone appeared a few times. The antigen it binds to is not known. No base quality values were provided; no much bigger clone lies one nucleotide off. Based on the germline V gene (reference sequence), the CDR1 and CDR2 sequences are GTSNPN and SVGIG. A distance of 1 base separates the germline ends of V and J, which lose 8 bases and 3 bases respectively. From its cysteine to its phenylalanine, the CDR3 spans 8 amino acids. Only the CDR3 DNA stays, 24 bases, in frame from base 1. Lesional scalp punch biopsies and peripheral blood were obtained from alopecia areata patients. PBMCs were separated by density centrifugation and stained for CD3, CD4 and CD8, after which CD4+ and CD8+ T cells were sorted on a FACSAria. As part of a multicenter biomarker study, untreated alopecia areata patients were recruited. Blood CD8+ T cells from a handful of biomarker-study patients were further sorted into NKG2D-low and NKG2D-high fractions.

The library was built by means of the immunoSEQ multiplex PCR assay. For TCR sequencing, RNA was extracted from every sample and reverse transcribed into cDNA to serve as template. SuperScript III was used for first-strand cDNA synthesis, primed with a 2:1 mix of oligo-dT and random hexamers. A synthetic immune receptor repertoire was used to measure amplification bias, and any remaining bias was corrected computationally. The study's processing was this. Raw reads were preprocessed for error removal, and CDR3 was defined according to IMGT conventions as running from the conserved cysteine to phenylalanine. Clonality was computed by normalizing Shannon entropy by log2 of the number of productive unique TCRs and subtracting the result from 1. Whether scalp clones were CD4 or CD8 was inferred by matching scalp TCRbeta sequences against CD4 and CD8 repertoires sorted from blood. TCRdb obtained this table from immuneACCESS and retained in-frame rearrangements with V and J assigned. These tables miss some clones; where compared with another copy, unresolved V genes account for less than half of the shortfall, and the remainder is unexplained. That table is the source of V, J and clone size, and D and trimming were worked out from the DNA. Present in this sample are about 30,000 clones, more than 55% of which were seen just once. Of the sample, roughly 18% is held by the ten largest clones.

The receptor's source is a human donor with alopecia areata. This chain joins TRBV30 to TRBJ2-5; the D gene cannot be named for sure. Sample: NKG2D-high CD8+ T cells sorted from blood. In the paper's terms, the cell subset or site label means: sorted CD8+ NKG2D-high blood T cells. The CDR3 in this case is CAKETQYF. The DNA sequence is as follows: TGTGCCAAAGAGACCCAGTACTTC. The reference TRBV30 and TRBJ2-5 proteins fill in what lies around the CDR3, so the full variable domain reads SQTIHQWPATLVQPVGSPLSLECTVEGTSNPNLYWYRQAAGRGLQLLFYSVGIGQISSEVPQNLSASRPQDRQFILSSKKLLLSDSGFYLCAKETQYFGPGTRLLVL.